This T cell receptor beta chain was sequenced in a study of blood T cells in healthy people across ages. Together with a sample-barcoded 5' primer, a J-beta primer mix was included in a second PCR lasting roughly 7 to 11 cycles. TCRdb re-analysed the 5' RACE reads in MiXCR, keeping a single row per CDR3 protein. The table records about 720,000 distinct CDR3 sequences, 20% to 25% of them present only once. Germline CDR1 is SQVTM and CDR2 is ANQGSEA. Trimming removed 6 bases from V and 2 bases from J; junction bases left unmatched: 5. The CDR3 contains 14 residues. The same specimen was also included in a second study, on T cells of mothers and their children. That study adds: RNA extracted was entirely used for cDNA synthesis, approximately 1.5 ug per 15 ul.

This sequence was found in a boy between 10 and 17 years old in good health. J is TRBJ2-3 and V is TRBV29-1; 10 nucleotides line up with TRBD2. The sequencing input was blood. CDR3 protein: CSVASGSPTDTQYF. CDR3 DNA: TGCAGCGTCGCTAGCGGGAGCCCCACAGATACGCAGTATTTT.